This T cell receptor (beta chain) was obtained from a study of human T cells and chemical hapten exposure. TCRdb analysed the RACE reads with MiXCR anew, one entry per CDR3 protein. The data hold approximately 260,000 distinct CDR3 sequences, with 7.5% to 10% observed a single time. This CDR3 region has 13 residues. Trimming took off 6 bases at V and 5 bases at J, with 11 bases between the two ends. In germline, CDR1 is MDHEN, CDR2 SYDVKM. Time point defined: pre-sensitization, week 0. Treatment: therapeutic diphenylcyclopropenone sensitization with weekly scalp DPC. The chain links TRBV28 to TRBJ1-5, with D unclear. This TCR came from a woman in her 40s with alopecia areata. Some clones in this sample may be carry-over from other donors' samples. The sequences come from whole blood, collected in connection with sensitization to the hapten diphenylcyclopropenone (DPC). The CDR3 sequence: CASRWTDYQPQHF. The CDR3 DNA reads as TGTGCCAGCAGGTGGACGGATTATCAGCCCCAGCATTTT.